The rows below give T cell receptor beta chains drawn from one sample of a study of human T cells and chemical hapten exposure. TCRdb re-analysed the RACE reads in MiXCR, keeping a single row per CDR3 protein. The sample has 250,000 or so distinct CDR3 sequences, approximately 7.5% seen once; the top ten hold 1.2%. Source: whole blood, taken in connection with sensitization to the hapten diphenylcyclopropenone (DPC). Source of these receptors: a man between 18 and 35 years old with alopecia areata. Some clones in this sample may be carry-over from other donors' samples. CDR3s include the opening cysteine and the closing phenylalanine or tryptophan.

V gene,CDR3 length,CDR3 protein
TRBV10-2,15,CASKISGANQETQYF
TRBV7-9,16,CASSPSTGMKYNEQFF
TRBV4-2,16,CASSQPDSRNTGELFF
TRBV2,14,CASSETESSYEQYF
TRBV5-1,15,CASSLGGRDDQPQHF
TRBV5-1,14,CASSLNSLTDTQYF
TRBV6-1,11,CASSENSEQFF
TRBV29-1,14,CSATSGQTTDTQYF
TRBV18,14,CASSQTDGTDTQYF
TRBV7-9,17,CASVKRGPRASTDTQYF
TRBV7-2,14,CASSSLHGADTQYF
TRBV10-3,15,CATEGADSSYNEQFF
TRBV7-2,15,CASSSGTFFTDTQYF
TRBV6-5,14,CASSRDRMNYGYTF
TRBV2,13,CASRMGFTDTQYF
TRBV6-1,14,CASRERENNSPLHF
TRBV28,12,CASNGPAKTQYF
TRBV14,15,CASSQGFSLYNEQFF
TRBV5-6,12,CASSRMSTEAFF
TRBV12-3/TRBV12-4,13,CASRRTGGTEAFF
TRBV12-3/TRBV12-4,15,CASSPGQDYNSPLHF
TRBV6-1,17,CASSTRDRATSNQPQHF
TRBV9,15,CASRLAGEPTDTQYF
TRBV24-1,13,CATCAGTYTEAFF
TRBV6-5,14,CASSSGLLQETQYF
TRBV6-6,16,CASSYDGGGLVHTQYF
TRBV7-7,15,CASSSPWGMNTEAFF
TRBV29-1,14,CSVYTGQGGEKLFF
TRBV28,17,CASSGTSGETNTGELFF
TRBV29-1,15,CSVPKSGASTDTQYF
TRBV29-1,15,CSVVDSLSGANVLTF
TRBV6-4,13,CASSNREAGELFF
TRBV7-2,11,CASSSRETQYF
TRBV5-1,15,CASSMPGTDNTEAFF
TRBV6-2/TRBV6-3,16,CASTGWATGKDQPQHF
TRBV4-3,16,CASSQGIAGGAYEQYF
TRBV6-2/TRBV6-3,15,CASGKWTSMWESQYF
TRBV4-1,14,CASSQAGTAYGYTF
TRBV6-6,15,CASSLDRNNQETQYF
TRBV5-5,16,CASSLEQGPSTDTQYF
TRBV3-1,15,CASSPGHSSGNTIYF
TRBV28,15,CASSAMTGGRTEAFF
TRBV29-1,11,CSVDGAGELFF
TRBV4-3,18,CASSQDPSGGGLSNEQFF
TRBV4-1,16,CASSHRQGGENTEAFF
TRBV28,14,CASTPGGTEYGYTF
TRBV7-9,13,CASSHPGTYFPYF
TRBV5-4,14,CASSLGAGAATQYF
TRBV3-1,18,CASSTYRTSGFSYNEQFF
TRBV4-1,14,CASSQGQGTETQYF
TRBV5-1,14,CASSSQGRDYGYTF
TRBV29-1,10,CSVRYNEQFF
TRBV4-2,14,CASSQEGTYNEQFF
TRBV7-8,14,CASSKAGREYGYTF
TRBV25-1,11,CASSGVNEQFF
TRBV7-9,16,CASSFLLAANTGELFF
TRBV7-9,15,CASSYGTAEAGELFF
TRBV20-1,16,CSASSRRKGESYEQYF
TRBV4-3,17,CASSPFWTGEGNQPQHF